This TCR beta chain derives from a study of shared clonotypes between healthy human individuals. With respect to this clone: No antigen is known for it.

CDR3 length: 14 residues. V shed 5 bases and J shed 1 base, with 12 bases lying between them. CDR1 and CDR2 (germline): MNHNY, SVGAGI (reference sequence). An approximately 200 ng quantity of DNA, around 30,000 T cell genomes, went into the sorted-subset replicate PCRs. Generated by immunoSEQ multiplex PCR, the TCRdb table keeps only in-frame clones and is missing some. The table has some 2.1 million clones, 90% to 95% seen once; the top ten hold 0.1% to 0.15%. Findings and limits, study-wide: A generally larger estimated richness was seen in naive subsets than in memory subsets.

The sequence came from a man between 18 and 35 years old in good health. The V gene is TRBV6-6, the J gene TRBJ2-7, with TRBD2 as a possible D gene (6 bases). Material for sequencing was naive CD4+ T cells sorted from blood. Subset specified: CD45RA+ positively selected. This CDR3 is CASSPGTQSYEQYF. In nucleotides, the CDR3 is TGTGCCAGCAGTCCTGGGACTCAATCCTACGAGCAGTACTTC.